The text below deals with one T cell receptor (beta chain). The sample comes from a study of blood T cell repertoires in COVID-19. Looking at the study overall: Material from acute and convalescent COVID-19 was sourced from the United States, Italy and Spain.

How the authors handled the data: Nucleated cell number was recorded as an estimate derived from reference gene primer amplification. This table comes from immunoSEQ multiplex PCR, and its TCRdb copy is limited to in-frame clones, with some not included. Clone size and V and J calls were adopted from that table, with D and trimming inferred from the DNA. The sample holds approximately 97,000 clones, 85% seen once. This sequence originates from a man aged 80 or over with acute or convalescent COVID-19. Sequenced material: peripheral blood.

In nucleotides, the CDR3 is TGTGCCAGCAGCTTAAGTCAGGGGTTGGAATACGAGCAGTACTTC. It encodes CASSLSQGLEYEQYF. The chain recombines TRBV7-9 with TRBJ2-7; TRBD1 might be the D (6 bases). Deletions cut 2 bases from V and 4 bases from J, with 15 bases between. The CDR3 runs 15 residues. CDR1 and CDR2 (germline): SEHNR, FQNEAQ (reference sequence).